Described below is a single TCR beta chain sequence and its context. CDR1 and CDR2 (germline): SGDLS, YYNGEE. This CDR3 has 16 residues. V lost 0 bases, J lost 3 bases, and 5 bases stayed unmatched. Documented time point: after neoadjuvant nivolumab, at surgical resection. Sequencing used immunoSEQ multiplex PCR; TCRdb keeps in-frame clones, though not all of them. The data hold 7,000 to 8,000 clones, with over 50% observed a single time. The data originate from a study of neoadjuvant anti-PD-1 for oral cavity cancer. This rearrangement joins TRBV9 to TRBJ1-4; TRBD1 matches 7 bases. The sequence was collected from a person aged 35-79 years with oral cavity squamous cell carcinoma. This sample comprised PBMCs, obtained after nivolumab (anti-PD-1) treatment. This CDR3 is CASSVDRGHSNEKLFF. CDR3 sequence (DNA): TGTGCCAGCAGCGTAGATAGGGGGCACTCTAATGAAAAACTGTTTTTT.